This T cell receptor (beta chain) comes out of a study of CD8 T cells in ankylosing spondylitis. Study conclusions and caveats: What appeared characteristic of ankylosing spondylitis blood was a TCR beta motif of fewer than ten highly homologous variants.

V gave up 5 bases and J gave up 11 bases; unmatched junction bases: 12. The CDR3 sequence is 15 residues long. Germline V lookup: CDR1 LNHDA, CDR2 SQIVND (reference sequence). TCRdb itself ran the 5' RACE reads through MiXCR, one entry per CDR3 protein. Seen here are roughly 470,000 distinct CDR3 sequences, roughly a quarter observed once, and the top ten hold about 0.92%. Note on this clonotype: Its antigen remains unknown.

The TCR sequence derives from a male donor with ankylosing spondylitis. This chain uses TRBV19 with TRBJ2-1; TRBD2 agrees at 10 bases. The sequencing sample was made of blood, either unsorted or a sorted T cell fraction (not recorded which). CDR3 region: CASSPLPLAGVQQFF. The CDR3 coding sequence is TGTGCCAGTAGTCCCCTACCTCTAGCGGGAGTTCAGCAGTTCTTC.